The entry below gives a single T cell receptor (beta chain) sequence along with its context. This sample was included in a study of blood T cell repertoires in COVID-19. Whole-study context: Recovery among Cohort 3 donors was established by two negative PCRs, clearance, or symptom resolution. There were acute and convalescent COVID-19 samples, and they came from the United States, Italy and Spain.

As handled by the study authors: Reference gene primer amplification gave estimated nucleated cell counts. This table comes from immunoSEQ multiplex PCR, and its TCRdb copy is limited to in-frame clones, with some not included. V and J calls and clone size are those listed in that table; D and trimming were worked out from the DNA. Of more than 200,000 clones in the sample, around 87% are singletons; the top ten hold about 7%. Participant reports of clinical history set cohort assignment. The V end was cut by 1 base, the J end by 8 bases, with 8 bases between. The germline V gene encodes CDR1 SGHTA and CDR2 FQGNSA. This CDR3 is built from 12 residues.

This receptor was obtained from a man aged 25-40 years in a cohort exposed to, infected with or recovered from COVID-19 (not recorded which). The chain links TRBV7-2 to TRBJ1-2; D gene unclear. The sequenced sample was PBMCs or T cells enriched from blood (not recorded which). The CDR3 sequence is CASSLGSRGYTF. The CDR3, as DNA: TGTGCCAGCAGCTTAGGGTCGAGAGGCTACACCTTC.